This T cell receptor (beta chain) was found in a study of T cells in Graves' hyperthyroidism and ophthalmopathy. Study details: Peripheral blood was acquired at first diagnosis, ahead of any therapy whatsoever.

Trimming took 4 bases from V and 3 from J; bases not matched to a gene: 7. The germline V gene encodes CDR1 WNHNN and CDR2 SYGVQD (reference sequence). The CDR3 has 17 amino acids. Clinical symptoms, serum thyroxine, TRAb, thyroid ultrasound and orbital computed tomography established diagnosis. There were TCR beta CDR3 regions amplified from RNA transcripts. The HTBI primer set served for first-round RT-PCR of the TCR CDR3. MiXCR was run by TCRdb on the multiplex PCR reads, yielding one entry per CDR3 protein. The table has approximately 210,000 distinct CDR3 sequences, more than 15% seen once; the top ten hold 50%.

The specimen sequenced was blood. V and J are TRBV10-1 and TRBJ2-2; TRBD2 aligns across 11 bases. This receptor was taken from a man aged 50 to 60 with Graves' hyperthyroidism. CDR3 nucleotide sequence: TGCGCCAGCAGTGCCTCACTAGCGGGAGAGTACACCGGGGAGCTGTTTTTT. Its protein product is CASSASLAGEYTGELFF.